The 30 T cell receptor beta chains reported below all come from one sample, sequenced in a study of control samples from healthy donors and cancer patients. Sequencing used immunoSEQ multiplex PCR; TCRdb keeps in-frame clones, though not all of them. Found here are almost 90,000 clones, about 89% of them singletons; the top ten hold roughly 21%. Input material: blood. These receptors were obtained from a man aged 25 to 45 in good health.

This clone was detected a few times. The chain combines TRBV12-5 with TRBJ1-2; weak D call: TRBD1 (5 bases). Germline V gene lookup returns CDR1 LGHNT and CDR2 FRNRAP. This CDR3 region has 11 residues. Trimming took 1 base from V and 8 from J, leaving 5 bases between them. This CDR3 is CASGLGTGYTF. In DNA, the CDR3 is TGTGCTAGTGGTTTGGGGACAGGCTACACCTTC.

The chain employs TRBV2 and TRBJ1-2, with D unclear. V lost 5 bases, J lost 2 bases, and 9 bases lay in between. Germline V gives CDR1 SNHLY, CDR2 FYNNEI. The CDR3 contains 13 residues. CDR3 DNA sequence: TGTGCCAGCAGTTTTACAGAAAACTATGGCTACACCTTC. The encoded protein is CASSFTENYGYTF. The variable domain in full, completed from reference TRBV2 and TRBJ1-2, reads EPEVTQTPSHQVTQMGQEVILRCVPISNHLYFYWYRQILGQKVEFLVSFYNNEISEKSEIFDDQFSVERPDGSNFTLKIRSTKLEDSAMYFCASSFTENYGYTFGSGTRLTVV.

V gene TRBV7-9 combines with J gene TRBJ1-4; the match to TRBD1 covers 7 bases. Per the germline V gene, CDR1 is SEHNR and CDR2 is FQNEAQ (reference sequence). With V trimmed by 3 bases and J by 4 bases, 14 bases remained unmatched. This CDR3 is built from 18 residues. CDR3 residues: CASSFPSASGTDNEKLFF. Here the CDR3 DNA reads TGTGCCAGCAGCTTCCCATCGGCTTCGGGGACAGATAATGAAAAACTGTTTTTT.

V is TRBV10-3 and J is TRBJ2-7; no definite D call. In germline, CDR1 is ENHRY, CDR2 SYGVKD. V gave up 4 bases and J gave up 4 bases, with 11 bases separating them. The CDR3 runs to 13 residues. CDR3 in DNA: TGTGCCATCAGTGGGGCCCGAGGTTACGAGCAGTACGTC. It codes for CAISGARGYEQYV.

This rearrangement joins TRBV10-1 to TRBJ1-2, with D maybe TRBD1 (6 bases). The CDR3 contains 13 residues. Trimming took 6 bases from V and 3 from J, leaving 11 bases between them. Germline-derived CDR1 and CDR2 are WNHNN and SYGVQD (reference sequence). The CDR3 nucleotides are TGCGCCAGCAGCCAAGGGGGGTACTATGGCTACACCTTC. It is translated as CASSQGGYYGYTF.

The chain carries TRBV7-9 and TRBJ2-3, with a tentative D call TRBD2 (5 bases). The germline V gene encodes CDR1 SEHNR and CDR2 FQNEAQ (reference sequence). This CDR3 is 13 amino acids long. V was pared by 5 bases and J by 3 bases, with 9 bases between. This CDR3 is CASSQTTTDTQYF. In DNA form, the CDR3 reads TGTGCCAGCAGCCAGACTACTACAGATACGCAGTATTTT.

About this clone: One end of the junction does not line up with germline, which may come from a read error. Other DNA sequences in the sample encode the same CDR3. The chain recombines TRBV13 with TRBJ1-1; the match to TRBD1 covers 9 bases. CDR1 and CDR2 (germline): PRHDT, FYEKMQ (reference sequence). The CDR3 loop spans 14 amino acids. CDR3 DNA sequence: TGTGCCAGCAGAGAACGGGACAGGGTGACTGAGGCTTTCTTT. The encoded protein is CASRERDRVTEAFF.

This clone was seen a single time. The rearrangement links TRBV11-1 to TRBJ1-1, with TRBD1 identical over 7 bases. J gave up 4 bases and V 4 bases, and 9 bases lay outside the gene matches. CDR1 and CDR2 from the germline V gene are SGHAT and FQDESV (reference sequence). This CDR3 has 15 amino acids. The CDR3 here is CASSSGTVPSTEAFF. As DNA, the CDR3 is TGTGCCAGCAGCTCCGGGACAGTCCCGAGCACTGAAGCTTTCTTT.

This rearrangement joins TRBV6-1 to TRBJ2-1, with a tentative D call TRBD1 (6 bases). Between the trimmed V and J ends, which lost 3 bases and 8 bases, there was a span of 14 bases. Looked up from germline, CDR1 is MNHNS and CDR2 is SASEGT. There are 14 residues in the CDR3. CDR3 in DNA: TGTGCCAGCAGTGATAATTCAGGGGTCGATGAGCAGTTCTTC. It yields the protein CASSDNSGVDEQFF.

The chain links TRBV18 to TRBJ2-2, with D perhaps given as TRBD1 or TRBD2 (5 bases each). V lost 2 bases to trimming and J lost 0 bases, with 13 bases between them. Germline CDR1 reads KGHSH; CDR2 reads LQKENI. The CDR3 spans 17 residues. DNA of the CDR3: TGTGCCAGCTCACCAACGAGAGGGGCACCGAACACCGGGGAGCTGTTTTTT. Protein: CASSPTRGAPNTGELFF.

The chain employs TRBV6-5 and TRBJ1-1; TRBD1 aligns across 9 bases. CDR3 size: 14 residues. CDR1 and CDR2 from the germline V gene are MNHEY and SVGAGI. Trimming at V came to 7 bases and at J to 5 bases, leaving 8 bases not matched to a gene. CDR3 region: CASTGTGKRTEAFF. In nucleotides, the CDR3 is TGTGCCAGCACCGGGACAGGGAAGAGGACTGAAGCTTTCTTT.

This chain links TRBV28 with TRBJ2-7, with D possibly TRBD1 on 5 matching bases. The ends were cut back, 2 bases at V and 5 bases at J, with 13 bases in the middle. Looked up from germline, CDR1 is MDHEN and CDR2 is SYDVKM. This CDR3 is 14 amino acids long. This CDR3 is CASSLLGRVDEQYF. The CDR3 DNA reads TGTGCCAGCAGTTTACTGGGCAGGGTCGACGAGCAGTACTTC.

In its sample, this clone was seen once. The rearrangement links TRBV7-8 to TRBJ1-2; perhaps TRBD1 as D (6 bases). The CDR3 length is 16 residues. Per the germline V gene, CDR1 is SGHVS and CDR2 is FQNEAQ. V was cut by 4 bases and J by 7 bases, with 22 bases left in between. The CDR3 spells CASSSLHGQNRLGYTF. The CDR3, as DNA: TGTGCCAGCAGCTCCCTCCATGGACAGAATCGGCTTGGCTACACCTTC.

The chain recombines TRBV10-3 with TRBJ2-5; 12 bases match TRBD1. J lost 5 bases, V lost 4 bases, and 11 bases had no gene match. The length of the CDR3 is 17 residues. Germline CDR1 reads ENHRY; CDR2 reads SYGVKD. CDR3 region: CAISALGQGAPGETQYF. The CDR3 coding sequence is TGTGCCATCAGTGCCTTGGGACAGGGGGCGCCGGGTGAGACCCAGTACTTC.

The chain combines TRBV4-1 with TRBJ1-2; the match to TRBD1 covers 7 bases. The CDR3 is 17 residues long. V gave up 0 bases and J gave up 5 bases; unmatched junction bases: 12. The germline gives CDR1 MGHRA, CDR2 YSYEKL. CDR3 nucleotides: TGCGCCAGCAGCCAAGATTTCCCTGGGACAGCGATTTATGGCTACACCTTC. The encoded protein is CASSQDFPGTAIYGYTF.

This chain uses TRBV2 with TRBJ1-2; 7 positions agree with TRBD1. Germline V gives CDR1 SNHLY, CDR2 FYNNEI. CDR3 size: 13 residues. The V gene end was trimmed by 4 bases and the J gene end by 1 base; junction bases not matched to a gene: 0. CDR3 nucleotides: TGTGCCAGCAGTGGGGACAGTAACTATGGCTACACCTTC. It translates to CASSGDSNYGYTF.

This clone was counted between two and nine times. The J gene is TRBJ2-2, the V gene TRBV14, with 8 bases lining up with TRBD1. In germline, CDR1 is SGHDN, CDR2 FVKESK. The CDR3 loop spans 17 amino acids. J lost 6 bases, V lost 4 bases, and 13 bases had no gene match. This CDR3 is CASSPRTGSLRAGELFF. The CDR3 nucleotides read TGTGCCAGCAGCCCTCGGACAGGGTCCCTCAGGGCCGGGGAGCTGTTTTTT.

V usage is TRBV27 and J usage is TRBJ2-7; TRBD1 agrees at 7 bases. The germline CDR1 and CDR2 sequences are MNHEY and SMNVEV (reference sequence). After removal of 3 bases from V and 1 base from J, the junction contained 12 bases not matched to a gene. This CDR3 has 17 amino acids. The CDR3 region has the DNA TGTGCCAGCAGTTTTCGGAAATGGGACAGACAGTCCTACGAGCAGTACTTC. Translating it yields CASSFRKWDRQSYEQYF.

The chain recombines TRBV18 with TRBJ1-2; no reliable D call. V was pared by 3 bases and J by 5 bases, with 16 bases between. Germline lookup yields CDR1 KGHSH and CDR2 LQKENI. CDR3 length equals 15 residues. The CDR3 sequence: CASSPDEGIWYGYTF. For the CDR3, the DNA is TGTGCCAGCTCACCCGATGAGGGAATTTGGTATGGCTACACCTTC.

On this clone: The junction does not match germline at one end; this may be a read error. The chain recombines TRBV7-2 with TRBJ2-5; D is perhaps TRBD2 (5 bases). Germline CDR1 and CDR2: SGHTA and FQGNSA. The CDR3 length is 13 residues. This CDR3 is CASNLALKETQYF. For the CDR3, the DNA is TGTGCCAGCAACTTAGCGTTAAAGGAGACCCAGTACTTC. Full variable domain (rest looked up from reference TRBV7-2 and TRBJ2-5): GAGVSQSPSNKVTEKGKDVELRCDPISGHTALYWYRQSLGQGLEFLIYFQGNSAPDKSGLPSDRFSAERTGGSVSTLTIQRTQQEDSAVYLCASNLALKETQYFGPGTRLLVL.

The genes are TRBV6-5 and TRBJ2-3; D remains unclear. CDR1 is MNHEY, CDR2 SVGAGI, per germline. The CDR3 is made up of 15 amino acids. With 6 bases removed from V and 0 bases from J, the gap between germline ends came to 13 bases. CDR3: CASSSEVWSTDTQYF. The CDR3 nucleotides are TGTGCCAGCAGCTCAGAGGTGTGGAGCACAGATACGCAGTATTTT.

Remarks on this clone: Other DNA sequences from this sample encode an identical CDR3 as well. The CDR3 reads CASSLGGGNSPLHF. The CDR3 DNA is TGCGCCAGCAGCTTGGGGGGAGGCAATTCACCCCTCCACTTT. The chain employs TRBV5-1 and TRBJ1-6; D unresolved. CDR1 SGHRS and CDR2 YFSETQ come from the germline V gene. Trimming removed 0 bases at V and 7 bases at J, with 8 bases between. The CDR3 contains 14 residues.

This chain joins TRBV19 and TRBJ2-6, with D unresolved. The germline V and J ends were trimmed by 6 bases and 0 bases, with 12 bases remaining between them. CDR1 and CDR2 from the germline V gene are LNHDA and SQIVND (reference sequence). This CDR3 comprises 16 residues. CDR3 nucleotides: TGTGCCAGTAGCCTCGACGGCAGCTCTGGGGCCAACGTCCTGACTTTC. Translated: CASSLDGSSGANVLTF. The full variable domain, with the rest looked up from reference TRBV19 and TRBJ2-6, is DGGITQSPKYLFRKEGQNVTLSCEQNLNHDAMYWYRQDPGQGLRLIYYSQIVNDFQKGDIAEGYSVSREKKESFPLTVTSAQKNPTAFYLCASSLDGSSGANVLTFGAGSRLTVL.

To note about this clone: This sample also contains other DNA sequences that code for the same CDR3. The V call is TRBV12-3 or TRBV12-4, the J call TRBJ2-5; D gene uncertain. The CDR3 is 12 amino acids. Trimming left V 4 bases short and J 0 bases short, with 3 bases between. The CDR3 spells CASSSNQETQYF. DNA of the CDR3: TGTGCCAGCAGTTCCAACCAAGAGACCCAGTACTTC.

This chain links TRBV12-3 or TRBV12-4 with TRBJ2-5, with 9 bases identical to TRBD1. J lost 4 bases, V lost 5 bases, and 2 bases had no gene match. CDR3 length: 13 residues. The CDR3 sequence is CASSGTGRETQYF. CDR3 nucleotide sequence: TGTGCCAGCAGTGGGACAGGGCGAGAGACCCAGTACTTC.

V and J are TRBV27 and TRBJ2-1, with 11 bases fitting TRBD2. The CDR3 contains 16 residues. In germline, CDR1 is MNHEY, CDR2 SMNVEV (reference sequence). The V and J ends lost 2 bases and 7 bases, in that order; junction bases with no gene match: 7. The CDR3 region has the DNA TGTGCCAGCAGTTTACTGGCTAGCGGGGGGTGGAATGAGCAGTTCTTC. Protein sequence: CASSLLASGGWNEQFF.

The CDR3 sequence: CASTLGFQETQYF. CDR3 nucleotide sequence: TGCGCCAGCACTCTAGGTTTCCAAGAGACCCAGTACTTC. V gene TRBV5-1 combines with J gene TRBJ2-5; unclear D gene. Germline loops: CDR1 SGHRS, CDR2 YFSETQ. V was clipped by 6 bases and J by 1 base, with 10 bases between them. The CDR3 is 13 amino acids.

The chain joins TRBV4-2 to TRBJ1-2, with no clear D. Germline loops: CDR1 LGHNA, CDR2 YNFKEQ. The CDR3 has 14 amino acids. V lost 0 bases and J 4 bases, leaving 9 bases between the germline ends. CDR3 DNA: TGTGCCAGCAGCCAAGATCGCAGGACCTATGGCTACACCTTC. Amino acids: CASSQDRRTYGYTF.

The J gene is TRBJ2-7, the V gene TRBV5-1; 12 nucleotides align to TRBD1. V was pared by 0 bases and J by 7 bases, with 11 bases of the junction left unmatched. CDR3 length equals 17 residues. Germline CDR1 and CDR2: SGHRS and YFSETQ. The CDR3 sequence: CASSLDPPGQGAGEQYF. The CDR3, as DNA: TGCGCCAGCAGCTTGGATCCCCCGGGACAGGGGGCGGGTGAGCAGTACTTC.

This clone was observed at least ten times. The CDR3 DNA is TGTGCCATCAGTGAGTCGGAGTTTACTTTAGATACGCAGTATTTT. Its protein product is CAISESEFTLDTQYF. The V gene is TRBV10-3, the J gene TRBJ2-3; D gene uncertain. V was clipped by 0 bases and J by 5 bases, with 12 bases between them. Germline V gene data show CDR1 as ENHRY and CDR2 as SYGVKD. The CDR3 covers 15 residues.